The present T cell receptor beta chain was sequenced within a study of cytomegalovirus exposure and HLA in healthy donors. General study results and limits: Presence/absence comparisons presumed near-even sequencing depth among donors. Per a prior analysis, the majority of TCR beta V segments were productive roughly 87% or roughly 30% of the time.

Unmatched junction bases numbered 5, after V lost 5 bases and J lost 0 bases. Looked up from germline, CDR1 is SGHTA and CDR2 is FQGNSA. This CDR3 is 16 amino acids long. Comments on this clone: The target antigen is unknown.

It was with 60 Vbeta and 13 Jbeta primers that the PCR ran. The assay was immunoSEQ multiplex PCR, and TCRdb's table has in-frame clones only and misses some. The table lists over 150,000 clones, nearly 80% of them singletons, with roughly 10% in the top ten. Though probably carrying unrecorded immune exposures, donors were nominally healthy at sampling. Sequenced sample: PBMCs. This receptor was taken from a man aged 18 to 29 in good health and CMV-seropositive. The chain couples TRBV7-2 to TRBJ2-2; 8 positions agree with TRBD1. The CDR3 spells CASSGIQGANTGELFF. CDR3 in DNA: TGTGCCAGCAGCGGAATACAGGGGGCGAACACCGGGGAGCTGTTTTTT.